This TCR beta chain was captured in a study of OX40 agonist ivuxolimab in advanced cancers. The overall study: Given to patients was ivuxolimab, an agonistic anti-OX40 (CD134) antibody.

Study findings and constraints: Partial responders dosed at 0.1-3.0 mg/kg displayed clonal expansion ranking among the lowest.

With regard to this clone: Its antigen is as yet unknown.

Clones were sequenced by immunoSEQ multiplex PCR, and TCRdb holds only the in-frame ones, with some missing. The table records fewer than 85,000 clones, approximately 78% of them present only once. The sample was CD4+ or CD8+ T cells sorted from blood, taken in a trial of the OX40 agonist ivuxolimab. This TCR came from an adult with an advanced solid tumor such as melanoma, head and neck, liver or kidney cancer.

The CDR3 DNA sequence: TGCGCCAGCAGCCAAGAACCCTACACAGATACGCAGTATTTT. Its protein is CASSQEPYTDTQYF. V gene TRBV4-3 combines with J gene TRBJ2-3; the D is unclear. The V end was cut by 0 bases, the J end by 2 bases, with 6 bases between. CDR3 length: 14 residues. CDR1 and CDR2 from the germline V gene are LGHNA and YSLEER.